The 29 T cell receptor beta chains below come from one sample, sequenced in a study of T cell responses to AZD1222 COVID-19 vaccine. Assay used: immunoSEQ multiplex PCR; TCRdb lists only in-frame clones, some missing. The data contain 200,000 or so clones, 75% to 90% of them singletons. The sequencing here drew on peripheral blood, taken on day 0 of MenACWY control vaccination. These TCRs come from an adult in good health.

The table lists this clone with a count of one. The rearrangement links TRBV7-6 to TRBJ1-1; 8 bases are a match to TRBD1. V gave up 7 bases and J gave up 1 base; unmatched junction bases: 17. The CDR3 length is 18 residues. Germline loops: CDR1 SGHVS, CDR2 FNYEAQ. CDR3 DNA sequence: TGTGCCAGCAATCTATTACTGGGGCAGGGGGCGTCGAACACTGAAGCTTTCTTT. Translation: CASNLLLGQGASNTEAFF.

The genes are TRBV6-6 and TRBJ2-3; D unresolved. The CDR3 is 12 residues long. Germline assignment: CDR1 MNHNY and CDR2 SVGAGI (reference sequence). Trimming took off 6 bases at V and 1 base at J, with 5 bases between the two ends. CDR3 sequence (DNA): TGTGCCAGCAGCCCAGGCACAGATACGCAGTATTTT. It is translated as CASSPGTDTQYF.

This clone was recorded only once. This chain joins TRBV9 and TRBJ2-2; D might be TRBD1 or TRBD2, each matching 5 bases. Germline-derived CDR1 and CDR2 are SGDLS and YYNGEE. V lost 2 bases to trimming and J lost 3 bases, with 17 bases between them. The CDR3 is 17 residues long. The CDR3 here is CASSVMPGQGDTGELFF. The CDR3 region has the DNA TGTGCCAGCAGCGTCATGCCGGGGCAGGGCGACACCGGGGAGCTGTTTTTT. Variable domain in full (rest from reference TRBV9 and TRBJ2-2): DSGVTQTPKHLITATGQRVTLRCSPRSGDLSVYWYQQSLDQGLQFLIQYYNGEERAKGNILERFSAQQFPDLHSELNLSSLELGDSALYFCASSVMPGQGDTGELFFGEGSRLTVL.

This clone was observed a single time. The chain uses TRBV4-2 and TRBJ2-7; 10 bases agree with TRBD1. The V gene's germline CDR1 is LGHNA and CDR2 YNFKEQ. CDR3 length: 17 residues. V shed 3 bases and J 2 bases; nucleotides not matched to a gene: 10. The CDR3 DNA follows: TGTGCCAGCAGCCAGAACTCCGGGACAGGGGTCCCCTACGAGCAGTACTTC. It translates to CASSQNSGTGVPYEQYF.

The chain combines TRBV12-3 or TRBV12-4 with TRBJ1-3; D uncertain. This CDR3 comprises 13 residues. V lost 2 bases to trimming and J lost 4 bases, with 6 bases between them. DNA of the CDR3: TGTGCCAGCAGTTTATCCCCGGGAAACACCATATATTTT. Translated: CASSLSPGNTIYF.

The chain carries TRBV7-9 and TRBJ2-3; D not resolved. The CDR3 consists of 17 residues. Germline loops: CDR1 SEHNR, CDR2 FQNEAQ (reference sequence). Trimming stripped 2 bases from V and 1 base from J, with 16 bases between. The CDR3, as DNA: TGTGCCAGCAGCTTACTCGGAGTTAGCCAGCGCACAGATACGCAGTATTTT. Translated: CASSLLGVSQRTDTQYF.

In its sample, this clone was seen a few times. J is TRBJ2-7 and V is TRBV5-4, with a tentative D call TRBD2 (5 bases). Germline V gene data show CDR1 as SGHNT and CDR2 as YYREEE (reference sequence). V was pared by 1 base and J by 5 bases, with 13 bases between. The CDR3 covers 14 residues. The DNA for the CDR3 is TGTGCCAGCAGCTTGAGAGGGCCACGGAACGAGCAGTACTTC. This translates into CASSLRGPRNEQYF.

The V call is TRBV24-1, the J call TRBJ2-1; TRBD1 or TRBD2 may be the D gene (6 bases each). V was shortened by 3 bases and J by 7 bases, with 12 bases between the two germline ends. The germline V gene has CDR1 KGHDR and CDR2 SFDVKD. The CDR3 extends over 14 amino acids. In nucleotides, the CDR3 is TGTGCCACCAGTGATAGGGGGGTGGAAAATGAGCAGTTCTTC. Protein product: CATSDRGVENEQFF.

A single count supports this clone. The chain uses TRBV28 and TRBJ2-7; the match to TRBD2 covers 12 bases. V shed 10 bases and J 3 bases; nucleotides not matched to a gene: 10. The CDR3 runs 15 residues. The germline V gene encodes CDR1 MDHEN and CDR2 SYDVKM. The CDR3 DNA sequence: TGTGCCACGCTACCGACTAGCGGGGGAGACTACGAGCAGTACTTC. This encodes CATLPTSGGDYEQYF.

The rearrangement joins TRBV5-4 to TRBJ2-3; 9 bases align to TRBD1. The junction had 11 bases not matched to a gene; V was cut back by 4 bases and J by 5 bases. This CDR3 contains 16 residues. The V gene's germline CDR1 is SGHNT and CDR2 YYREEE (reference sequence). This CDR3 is CASSAGPGQGRDTQYF. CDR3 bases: TGTGCCAGCAGCGCAGGTCCGGGACAGGGTAGAGATACGCAGTATTTT.

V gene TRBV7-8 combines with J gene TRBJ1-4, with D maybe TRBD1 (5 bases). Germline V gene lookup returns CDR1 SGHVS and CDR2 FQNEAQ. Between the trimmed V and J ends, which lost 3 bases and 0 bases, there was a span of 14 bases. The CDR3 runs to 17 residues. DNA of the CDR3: TGTGCCAGCAGCTTCGGGGGACCCTCTGCAACTAATGAAAAACTGTTTTTT. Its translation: CASSFGGPSATNEKLFF. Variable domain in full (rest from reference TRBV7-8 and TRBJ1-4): GAGVSQSPRYKVAKRGQDVALRCDPISGHVSLFWYQQALGQGPEFLTYFQNEAQLDKSGLPSDRFFAERPEGSVSTLKIQRTQQEDSAVYLCASSFGGPSATNEKLFFGSGTQLSVL.

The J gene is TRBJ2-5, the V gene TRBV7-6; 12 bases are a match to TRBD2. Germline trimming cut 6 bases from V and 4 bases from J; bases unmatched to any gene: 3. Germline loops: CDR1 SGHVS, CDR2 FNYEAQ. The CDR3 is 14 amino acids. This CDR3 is CASSSSGGVETQYF. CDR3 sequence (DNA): TGTGCCAGCAGTTCTAGCGGGGGGGTAGAGACCCAGTACTTC. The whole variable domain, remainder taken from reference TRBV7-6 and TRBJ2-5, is GAGVSQSPRYKVTKRGQDVALRCDPISGHVSLYWYRQALGQGPEFLTYFNYEAQQDKSGLPNDRFSAERPEGSISTLTIQRTEQRDSAMYRCASSSSGGVETQYFGPGTRLLVL.

CDR3 region: CASRGSGYTF. The CDR3 DNA sequence: TGCGCCAGCAGGGGGTCCGGCTACACCTTC. V is TRBV4-1 and J is TRBJ1-2; D is undetermined. Germline V gives CDR1 MGHRA, CDR2 YSYEKL. The germline V and J ends were trimmed by 6 bases and 8 bases, with 7 bases remaining between them. CDR3 size: 10 residues.

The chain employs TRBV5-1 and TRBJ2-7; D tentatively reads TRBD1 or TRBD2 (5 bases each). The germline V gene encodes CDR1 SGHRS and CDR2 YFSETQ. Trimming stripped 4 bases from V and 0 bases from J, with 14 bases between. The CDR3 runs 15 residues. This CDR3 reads CASSTLAGSSYEQYF. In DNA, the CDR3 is TGCGCCAGCAGCACCTTGGCAGGGAGCTCCTACGAGCAGTACTTC.

This CDR3 is CASSLKQGAEAFF. For the CDR3, the DNA is TGTGCCAGCAGCCTTAAACAGGGCGCTGAAGCTTTCTTT. V and J are TRBV3-1 (or the pseudogene TRBV3-2) and TRBJ1-1; a weak D match, TRBD1 (6 bases). Germline values: CDR1 LGHDT, CDR2 YNNKEL (reference sequence). This CDR3 comprises 13 residues. V lost 4 bases, J lost 6 bases, and 12 bases lay in between.

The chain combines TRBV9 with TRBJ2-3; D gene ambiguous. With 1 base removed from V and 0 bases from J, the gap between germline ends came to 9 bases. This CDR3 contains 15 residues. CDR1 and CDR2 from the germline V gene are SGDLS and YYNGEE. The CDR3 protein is CASSVSTQSTDTQYF. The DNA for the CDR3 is TGTGCCAGCAGCGTATCGACACAAAGCACAGATACGCAGTATTTT.

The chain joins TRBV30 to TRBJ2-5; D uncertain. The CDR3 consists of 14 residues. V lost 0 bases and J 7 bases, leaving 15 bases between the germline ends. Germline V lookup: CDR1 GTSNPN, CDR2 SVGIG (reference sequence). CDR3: CAWSVGGTSGTQYF. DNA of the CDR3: TGTGCCTGGAGTGTGGGCGGTACAAGTGGGACCCAGTACTTC.

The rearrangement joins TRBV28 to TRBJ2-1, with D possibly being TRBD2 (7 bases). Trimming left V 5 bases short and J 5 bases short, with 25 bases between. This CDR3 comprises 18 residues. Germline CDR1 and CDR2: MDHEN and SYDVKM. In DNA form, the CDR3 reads TGTGCCAGCAGTCCGACATGGGGGGGCTTCAAACTCCACAATGAGCAGTTCTTC. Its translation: CASSPTWGGFKLHNEQFF.

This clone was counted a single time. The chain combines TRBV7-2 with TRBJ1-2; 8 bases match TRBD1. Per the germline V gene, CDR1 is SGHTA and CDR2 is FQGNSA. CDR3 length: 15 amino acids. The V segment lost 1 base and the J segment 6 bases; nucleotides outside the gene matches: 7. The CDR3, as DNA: TGTGCCAGCAGCTTAGACAACAGGGGGGCTAATGGCTACACCTTC. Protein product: CASSLDNRGANGYTF.

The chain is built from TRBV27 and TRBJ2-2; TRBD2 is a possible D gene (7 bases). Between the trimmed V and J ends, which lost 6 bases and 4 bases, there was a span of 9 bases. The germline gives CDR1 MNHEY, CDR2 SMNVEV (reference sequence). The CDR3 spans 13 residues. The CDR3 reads CASRGGPTGELFF. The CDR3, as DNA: TGTGCCAGCAGGGGGGGGCCCACCGGGGAGCTGTTTTTT.

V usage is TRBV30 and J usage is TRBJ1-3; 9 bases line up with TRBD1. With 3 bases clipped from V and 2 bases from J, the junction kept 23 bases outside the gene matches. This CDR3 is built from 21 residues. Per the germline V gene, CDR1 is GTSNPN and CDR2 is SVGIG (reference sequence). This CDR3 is CAWRASELRQGGLPPGNTIYF. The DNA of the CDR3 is TGTGCCTGGAGGGCCTCAGAGCTTAGACAGGGGGGTTTACCACCTGGAAACACCATATATTTT.

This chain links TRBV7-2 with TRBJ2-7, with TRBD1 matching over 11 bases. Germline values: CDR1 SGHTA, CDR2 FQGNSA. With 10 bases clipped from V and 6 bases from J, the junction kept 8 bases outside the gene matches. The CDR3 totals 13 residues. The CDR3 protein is CATGTGGTTEQYF. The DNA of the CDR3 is TGTGCCACAGGGACAGGGGGAACTACCGAGCAGTACTTC.

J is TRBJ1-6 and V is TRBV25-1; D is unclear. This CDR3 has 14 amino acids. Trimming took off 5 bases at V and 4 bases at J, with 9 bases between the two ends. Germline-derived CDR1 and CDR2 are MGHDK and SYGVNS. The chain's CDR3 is CASSMAVYNSPLHF. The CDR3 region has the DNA TGTGCCAGCAGTATGGCGGTATATAATTCACCCCTCCACTTT. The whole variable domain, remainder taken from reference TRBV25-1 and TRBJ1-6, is EADIYQTPRYLVIGTGKKITLECSQTMGHDKMYWYQQDPGMELHLIHYSYGVNSTEKGDLSSESTVSRIRTEHFPLTLESARPSHTSQYLCASSMAVYNSPLHFGNGTRLTVT.

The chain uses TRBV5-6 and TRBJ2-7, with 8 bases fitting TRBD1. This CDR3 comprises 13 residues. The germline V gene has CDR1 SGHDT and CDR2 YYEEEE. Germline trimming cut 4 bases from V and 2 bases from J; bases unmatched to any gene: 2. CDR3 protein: CASSRTGPYEQYF. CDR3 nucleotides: TGTGCCAGCAGCCGGACAGGGCCCTACGAGCAGTACTTC.

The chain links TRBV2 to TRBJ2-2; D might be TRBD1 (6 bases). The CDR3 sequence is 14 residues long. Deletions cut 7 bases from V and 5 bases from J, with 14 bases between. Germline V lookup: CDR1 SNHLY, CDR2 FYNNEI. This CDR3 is CASTQGRGTGELFF. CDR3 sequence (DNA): TGTGCCAGCACGCAGGGCAGGGGAACCGGGGAGCTGTTTTTT. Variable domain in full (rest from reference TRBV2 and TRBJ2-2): EPEVTQTPSHQVTQMGQEVILRCVPISNHLYFYWYRQILGQKVEFLVSFYNNEISEKSEIFDDQFSVERPDGSNFTLKIRSTKLEDSAMYFCASTQGRGTGELFFGEGSRLTVL.

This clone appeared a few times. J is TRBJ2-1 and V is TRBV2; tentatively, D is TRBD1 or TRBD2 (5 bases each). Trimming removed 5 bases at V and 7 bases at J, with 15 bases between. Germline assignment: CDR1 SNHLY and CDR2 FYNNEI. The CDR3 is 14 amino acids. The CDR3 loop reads CASSMGRAGNEQFF. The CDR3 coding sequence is TGTGCCAGCAGTATGGGGCGGGCTGGGAATGAGCAGTTCTTC. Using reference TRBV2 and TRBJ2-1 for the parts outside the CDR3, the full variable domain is EPEVTQTPSHQVTQMGQEVILRCVPISNHLYFYWYRQILGQKVEFLVSFYNNEISEKSEIFDDQFSVERPDGSNFTLKIRSTKLEDSAMYFCASSMGRAGNEQFFGPGTRLTVL.

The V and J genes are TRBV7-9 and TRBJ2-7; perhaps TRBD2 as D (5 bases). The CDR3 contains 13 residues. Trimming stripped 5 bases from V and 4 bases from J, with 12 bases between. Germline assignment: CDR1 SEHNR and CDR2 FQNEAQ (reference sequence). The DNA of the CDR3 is TGTGCCAGCAGCCAGGTCCGGGGATACGAGCAGTACTTC. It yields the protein CASSQVRGYEQYF.

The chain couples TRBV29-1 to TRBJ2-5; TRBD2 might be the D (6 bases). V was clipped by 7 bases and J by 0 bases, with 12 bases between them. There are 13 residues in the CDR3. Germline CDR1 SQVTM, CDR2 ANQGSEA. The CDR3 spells CSGRAGNQETQYF. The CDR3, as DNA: TGCAGCGGGAGGGCAGGAAACCAAGAGACCCAGTACTTC.

Here the CDR3 reads CASSPYDPSSPQYF. The CDR3 DNA is TGTGCCAGCAGTCCCTACGACCCCTCTTCCCCCCAGTACTTC. The chain recombines TRBV6-5 with TRBJ2-5; D is unclear. Germline CDR1 reads MNHEY; CDR2 reads SVGAGI. Between the trimmed V and J ends, which lost 5 bases and 9 bases, there was a span of 19 bases. The CDR3 extends over 14 amino acids.